This T cell receptor beta chain was sequenced in a study of T cell repertoires in cytomegalovirus infection. Overall study: The authors relied on CMV epitopes, both recently identified HLA-C-restricted and well-studied HLA-B-restricted. Public TCR beta signatures indicated both CMV infection and matching HLA type. Study conclusions and caveats: Of the TCR beta families, the public ones yielded a cumulative frequency that identified carriers of CMV plus the relevant HLA. HLA-C-restricted CMV clonotypes gave the most frequent clonotype in two of eight donors.

V lost 5 bases to trimming and J lost 7 bases; unmatched junction nucleotides: 15. Germline assignment: CDR1 SGHVS and CDR2 FQNEAQ. This CDR3 region has 18 residues. One entry per CDR3 protein, called by TCRdb with MiXCR from the reads. The repertoire holds some 560,000 distinct CDR3 sequences, with roughly 42% as singletons. This clonotype occurred a few times. Its antigen is not identified. This material consisted of cultured PBMCs, taken from culture after CMV antigen stimulation. The sequence derives from a human donor in good health (CMV status not recorded). Some clones in this sample may be carry-over from other donors' samples. V is TRBV7-8 and J is TRBJ2-1; TRBD2 matches 12 bases. In DNA, the CDR3 is TGTGCCAGCAGCGTACCTCAGGGAGGGCTAGCGGGAGGGAATGAGCAGTTCTTC. Residues: CASSVPQGGLAGGNEQFF.